A selection of T cell receptor beta chains follows, all from one sample in a study of T cells after yellow fever vaccination. From the 5' RACE reads, TCRdb called clonotypes with MiXCR, one entry per CDR3 protein. This sample has about 630,000 distinct CDR3 sequences; 10% to 15% occur once, and the top ten carry about 16%. This sample comprised PBMCs, obtained on the day of the yellow fever booster vaccination. The receptors stem from a man aged 25-40 years who received the YFV17D yellow fever vaccine. Each CDR3 is given with its conserved first and last residue. Fields, in order: clone size, D gene, V gene, J gene, CDR3 protein, CDR3 DNA. D genes are given only for firm matches. Some rows mark clone size as missing; the rest say once, few, many or name a class of expanded clone.

abundance: many; d_gene: NA; v_gene: TRBV20-1; j_gene: TRBJ2-7; CDR3aa: CSADYEHF; CDR3nt: TGCAGTGCAGACTACGAGCACTTC
abundance: few; d_gene: TRBD1; v_gene: TRBV2; j_gene: TRBJ2-7; CDR3aa: CASSRDRGTSYEQYF; CDR3nt: TGTGCCAGCAGTAGGGACAGGGGTACTTCCTACGAGCAGTACTTC
abundance: NA; d_gene: TRBD1; v_gene: TRBV9; j_gene: TRBJ1-2; CDR3aa: CASSGWTGPNYGYTF; CDR3nt: TGTGCCAGCAGCGGATGGACAGGGCCCAACTATGGCTACACCTTC
abundance: few; d_gene: NA; v_gene: TRBV7-9; j_gene: TRBJ1-2; CDR3aa: CASSLIQGNYGYTF; CDR3nt: TGTGCCAGCAGCTTAATACAGGGAAACTATGGCTACACCTTC
abundance: NA; d_gene: TRBD2; v_gene: TRBV9; j_gene: TRBJ2-7; CDR3aa: CASSVDLGATSRVYF; CDR3nt: TGTGCCAGCAGCGTAGATCTTGGGGCGACTAGCAGGGTGTACTTC
abundance: NA; d_gene: NA; v_gene: TRBV12-3/TRBV12-4; j_gene: TRBJ2-6; CDR3aa: CASSERGDWSGANVLTF; CDR3nt: TGTGCCAGCAGTGAGAGAGGGGATTGGTCTGGGGCCAACGTCCTGACTTTC
abundance: NA; d_gene: TRBD1; v_gene: TRBV29-1; j_gene: TRBJ2-5; CDR3aa: CSVEVTGAQYF; CDR3nt: TGCAGCGTTGAAGTGACAGGGGCCCAGTACTTC
abundance: few; d_gene: TRBD2; v_gene: TRBV29-1; j_gene: TRBJ2-1; CDR3aa: CSAKRGLAGVGSYNEQFF; CDR3nt: TGCAGCGCCAAGCGGGGACTAGCGGGAGTCGGATCCTACAATGAGCAGTTCTTC
abundance: few; d_gene: NA; v_gene: TRBV5-1; j_gene: TRBJ2-7; CDR3aa: CASSLRESSHEQYF; CDR3nt: TGCGCCAGCAGCTTGCGGGAGTCATCCCACGAGCAGTACTTC
abundance: few; d_gene: TRBD1; v_gene: TRBV12-3/TRBV12-4; j_gene: TRBJ2-6; CDR3aa: CASTRGTGFSGANVLTF; CDR3nt: TGTGCCAGCACCAGAGGGACAGGGTTCTCTGGGGCCAACGTCCTGACTTTC
abundance: few; d_gene: NA; v_gene: TRBV20-1; j_gene: TRBJ2-3; CDR3aa: CSASVRGRTDTQYF; CDR3nt: TGCAGTGCTAGTGTGCGGGGACGCACAGATACGCAGTATTTT
abundance: many; d_gene: NA; v_gene: TRBV6-5; j_gene: TRBJ1-3; CDR3aa: CASSYSIRNSGNTIYF; CDR3nt: TGTGCCAGCAGTTACTCGATTCGCAACTCTGGAAACACCATATATTTT
abundance: NA; d_gene: TRBD2; v_gene: TRBV27; j_gene: TRBJ2-2; CDR3aa: CASSHSVAGVFGELFF; CDR3nt: TGTGCCAGCTCCCATTCGGTAGCGGGAGTTTTCGGGGAGCTGTTTTTT
abundance: few; d_gene: NA; v_gene: TRBV10-3; j_gene: TRBJ2-1; CDR3aa: CAISEGPRAGDEQFF; CDR3nt: TGTGCCATCAGTGAGGGGCCACGGGCCGGGGATGAGCAGTTCTTC
abundance: few; d_gene: NA; v_gene: TRBV18; j_gene: TRBJ1-4; CDR3aa: CASSLQADGEKLFF; CDR3nt: TGTGCCAGCTCACTCCAGGCCGACGGTGAAAAACTGTTTTTT
abundance: NA; d_gene: TRBD1; v_gene: TRBV6-2/TRBV6-3; j_gene: TRBJ2-7; CDR3aa: CASVHVGQGYEQYF; CDR3nt: TGTGCCAGCGTTCACGTCGGACAGGGCTACGAGCAGTACTTC
abundance: NA; d_gene: TRBD2; v_gene: TRBV7-2; j_gene: TRBJ2-1; CDR3aa: CASSSEGTSGYNEQFF; CDR3nt: TGTGCCAGCAGCTCTGAAGGGACTAGCGGATACAATGAGCAGTTCTTC